This T cell receptor (beta chain) was identified during a study of brain T cells in children with intractable seizures. Time point defined: blood from clinic visit 5 months post-surgery; TSC patient then seizure free. Only cases whose brain tissue showed the highest T cell transcript signatures were sequenced. Pre-surgery treatment included at least one anti-epileptic drug. The study, taken as a whole, reports: Only CDR3 sequence similarity suggested viral specificity, without known HCMV serostatus.

CDR1 and CDR2 from the germline V gene are PRHDT and FYEKMQ (reference sequence). The CDR3 totals 13 residues. V shed 5 bases and J shed 5 bases, with 12 bases lying between them. Repertoires were generated with immunoSEQ multiplex PCR, while TCRdb's copy carries only in-frame clones and drops some. The table lists about 340,000 clones, more than 85% of them singletons. Note on this clone: The antigen is unknown.

This receptor was obtained from a boy in the first two years of life with tuberous sclerosis and intractable seizures. Sample: peripheral blood, taken more than 4 months after surgery. The chain joins TRBV13 to TRBJ1-2; D call uncertain. Here the CDR3 reads CASSLPGSYGYTF. For the CDR3, the DNA is TGTGCCAGCAGCCTCCCCGGTTCATATGGCTACACCTTC.